This paragraph covers one T cell receptor (beta chain) sequence. In its sample, this clonotype was seen a few times. Per-base quality was not reported, and no clone a single base away is much larger than it. Trimming takes 3 bases from V and 7 bases from J, and the germline ends sit 13 bases apart. The CDR3 measures 15 amino acids from cysteine to phenylalanine. CDR3 DNA is the only sequence kept; it has 45 bases, read in frame from the first base. Taken from the germline V gene, the CDR1 and CDR2 loops are MGHRA and YSYEKL. This entry comes from a study of T cells after yellow fever vaccination (dated by TCRdb to the late 2010s). In terms of the full investigation: Memory subsets (EM, EMRA, CM and Tscm) were sorted on a BD FACS Aria III using CD3, CD45RA, CCR7 and CD95 staining. Libraries from fractions with low cell numbers were prepared with the SMART-Seq v4 Ultra Low Input RNA kit. Bulk TCR alpha and beta repertoires were sequenced longitudinally to track T-cell clones before and after primary and booster YFV17D yellow fever vaccination. Two healthy male donors made up the cohort, one aged 18 to 29 years and the other aged 30 to 39 years. Blood was drawn at multiple timepoints before and after primary and secondary immunization, with bulk PBMC replicates and cell subsets isolated. Memory subsets were sorted on days 0, 15 and 45 and at 18 months following primary vaccination, and on days 0, 15 and 45 following the 30-year booster.

The data were produced on an Illumina NovaSeq 6000. TCR cDNA was made using 5'RACE template switching, a step that added a universal primer site and unique molecular identifiers. cDNA synthesis was primed from both the TCR alpha and TCR beta constant segments. Library amplification involved two PCR steps, and the second step added sample barcodes and sequencing adapters. Sequencing of the libraries was done on either Illumina HiSeq 2500 (2x100 bp) or NovaSeq (2x150 bp). The study's processing was this. Demultiplexing of reads and collapsing into UMI consensus sequences were performed with MIGEC, and V(D)J alignment was carried out with MiXCR. Vaccine-responding clonotypes were identified with edgeR using replicate PBMC samples, with FDR below 0.01 and a log2 fold change above 5 up to day 15 being required. Each bulk clonotype was labeled CD4 or CD8 based on which sequenced repertoire, CD4 or CD8, contained the clonotype at higher abundance. To estimate how each clone was distributed across memory phenotypes, clonotype frequencies in memory subsets were weighted by FACS-sorted cell numbers. TCRdb reran the public reads through fastp at Q25 and MiXCR, keeping productive beta chains. Merged by CDR3 protein, the rows form single entries marked with the most common genes and DNA. For this entry, the V and J calls and clone size follow TCRdb and not the study's own pipeline. The sample yields around 60,000 distinct CDR3 sequences; about 5.2% were counted once. The ten largest clones represent roughly 31% of the sample.

Overall study outcomes, separate from this receptor: The study included only a couple of donors, which limits how far the findings can be generalized. Most clones expanded after primary vaccination (approximately 95% of CD4 and around 88% of CD8) were re-detected after the booster, suggesting that broad memory maintenance occurred. In the sorted memory subsets on day 0, nearly all of the vaccine-responding clonotypes fell below detection. A small share of clonotypes was detected in both CD4 and CD8 compartments, with the overlap likely arising from convergent recombination. FACS-sorted repertoires could contain abundant contaminating clonotypes from the bulk population, so computational filtering was required. Compared with the primary T-cell response, the secondary T-cell response was weaker but faster, peaking on day 5 rather than day 15.

The sample's treatment or condition label, in plain terms: live attenuated yellow fever vaccine strain. PBMCs were isolated from peripheral blood using a standard Ficoll-Paque protocol. The RNeasy Micro Kit was used to extract RNA from sorted memory subsets. This sample comprised PBMCs, either bulk or a sorted T-cell subset (CD4+, CD8+, memory, or dextramer-sorted; not recorded which), obtained on the day of the yellow fever booster vaccination. The rearrangement joined TRBV4-1 to TRBJ1-6; the D gene lacks a confident call. This clonotype was obtained from a man in his late teens or twenties who received the YFV17D yellow fever vaccine. Here the CDR3 is given as CASSQSGFANSPLHF. The nucleotide sequence reads TGCGCCAGCAGCCAGAGTGGGTTCGCCAATTCACCCCTCCACTTT.